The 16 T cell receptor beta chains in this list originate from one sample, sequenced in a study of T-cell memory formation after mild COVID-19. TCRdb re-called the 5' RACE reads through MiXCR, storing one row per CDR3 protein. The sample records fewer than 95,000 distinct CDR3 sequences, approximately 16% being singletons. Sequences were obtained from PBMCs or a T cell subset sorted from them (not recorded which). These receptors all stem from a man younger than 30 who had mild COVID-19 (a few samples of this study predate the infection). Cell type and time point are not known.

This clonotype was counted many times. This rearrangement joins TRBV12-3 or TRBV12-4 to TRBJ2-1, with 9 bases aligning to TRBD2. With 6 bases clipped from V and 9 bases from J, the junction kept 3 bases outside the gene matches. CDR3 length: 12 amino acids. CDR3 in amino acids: CASSPTSGEQFF. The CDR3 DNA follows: TGTGCCAGCAGCCCGACTAGCGGTGAGCAGTTCTTC.

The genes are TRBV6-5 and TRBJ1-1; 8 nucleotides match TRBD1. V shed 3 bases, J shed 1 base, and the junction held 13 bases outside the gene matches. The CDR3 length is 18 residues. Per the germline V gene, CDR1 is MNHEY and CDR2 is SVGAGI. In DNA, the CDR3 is TGTGCCAGCAGTTATGGCCAGGCTTGGGGACAGGAGAACACTGAAGCTTTCTTT. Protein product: CASSYGQAWGQENTEAFF.

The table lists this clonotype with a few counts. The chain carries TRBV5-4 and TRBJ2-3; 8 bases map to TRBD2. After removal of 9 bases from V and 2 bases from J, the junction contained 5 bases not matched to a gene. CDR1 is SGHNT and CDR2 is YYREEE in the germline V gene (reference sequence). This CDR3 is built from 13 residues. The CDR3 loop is CATLADPTDTQYF. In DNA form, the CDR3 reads TGTGCCACACTAGCGGACCCCACAGATACGCAGTATTTT.

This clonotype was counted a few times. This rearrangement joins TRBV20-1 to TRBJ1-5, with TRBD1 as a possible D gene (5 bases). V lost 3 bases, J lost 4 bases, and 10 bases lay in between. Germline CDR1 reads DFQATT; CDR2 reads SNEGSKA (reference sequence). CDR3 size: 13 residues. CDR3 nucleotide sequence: TGCAGTGCTAGTAAGGGGAGAAATCAGCCCCAGCATTTT. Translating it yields CSASKGRNQPQHF.

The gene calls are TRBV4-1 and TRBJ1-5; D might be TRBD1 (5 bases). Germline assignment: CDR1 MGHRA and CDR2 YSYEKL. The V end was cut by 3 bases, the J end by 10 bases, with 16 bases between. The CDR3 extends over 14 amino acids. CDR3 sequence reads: CASSQRDLSGPQHF. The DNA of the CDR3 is TGCGCCAGCAGCCAGAGGGACCTATCGGGCCCCCAGCATTTT.

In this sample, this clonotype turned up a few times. The CDR3 DNA follows: TGTGCCAGCAGTTACCTGGAGAACACTGAAGCTTTCTTT. The encoded protein is CASSYLENTEAFF. V gene TRBV6-5 combines with J gene TRBJ1-1; D call uncertain. Germline V CDR1 and CDR2: MNHEY, SVGAGI. The CDR3 runs 13 residues. V was cut by 2 bases and J by 1 base, with 5 bases left in between.

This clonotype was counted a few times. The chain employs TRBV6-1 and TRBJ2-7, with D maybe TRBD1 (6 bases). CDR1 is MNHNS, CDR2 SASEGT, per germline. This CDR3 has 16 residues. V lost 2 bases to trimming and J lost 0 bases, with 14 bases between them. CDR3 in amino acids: CASSEYRGGNSYEQYV. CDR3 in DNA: TGTGCCAGCAGTGAATACCGAGGGGGTAACTCCTACGAGCAGTACGTC.

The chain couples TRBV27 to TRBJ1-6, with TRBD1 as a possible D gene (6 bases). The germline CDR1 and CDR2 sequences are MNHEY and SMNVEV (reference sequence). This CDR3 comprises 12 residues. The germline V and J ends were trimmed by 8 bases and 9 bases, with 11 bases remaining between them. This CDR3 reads CASSKGGSPLHF. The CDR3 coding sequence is TGTGCCAGCTCAAAGGGGGGTTCACCCCTCCACTTT.

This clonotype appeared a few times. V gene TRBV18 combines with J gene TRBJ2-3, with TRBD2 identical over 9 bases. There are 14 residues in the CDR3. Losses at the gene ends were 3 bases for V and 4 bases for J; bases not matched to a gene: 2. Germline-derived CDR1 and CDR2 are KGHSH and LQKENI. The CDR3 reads CASSPGLASDTQYF. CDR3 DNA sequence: TGTGCCAGCTCACCGGGACTAGCATCAGATACGCAGTATTTT.

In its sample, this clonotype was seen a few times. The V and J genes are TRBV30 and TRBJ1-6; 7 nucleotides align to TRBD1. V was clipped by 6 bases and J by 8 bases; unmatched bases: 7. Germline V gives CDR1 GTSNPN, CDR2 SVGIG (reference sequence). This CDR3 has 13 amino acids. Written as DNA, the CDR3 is TGTGCCTGCAACCGGGACAGTTATTCACCCCTCCACTTT. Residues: CACNRDSYSPLHF.

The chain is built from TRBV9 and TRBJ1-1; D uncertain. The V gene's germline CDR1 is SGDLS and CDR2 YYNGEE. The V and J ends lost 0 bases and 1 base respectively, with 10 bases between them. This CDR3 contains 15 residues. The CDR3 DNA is TGTGCCAGCAGCGTAGGGAGGACCGAGAACACTGAAGCTTTCTTT. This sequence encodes CASSVGRTENTEAFF.

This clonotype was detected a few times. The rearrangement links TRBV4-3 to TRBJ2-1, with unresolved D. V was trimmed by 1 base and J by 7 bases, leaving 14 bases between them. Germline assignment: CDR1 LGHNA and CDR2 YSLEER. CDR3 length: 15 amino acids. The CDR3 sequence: CASSQALAGRNEQFF. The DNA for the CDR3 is TGCGCCAGCAGCCAAGCTTTGGCAGGTCGGAATGAGCAGTTCTTC.

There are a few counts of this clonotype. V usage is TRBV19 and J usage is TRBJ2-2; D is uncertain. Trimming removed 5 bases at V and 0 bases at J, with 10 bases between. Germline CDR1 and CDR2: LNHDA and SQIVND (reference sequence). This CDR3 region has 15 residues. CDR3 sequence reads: CASSADIPNTGELFF. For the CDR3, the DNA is TGTGCCAGTAGTGCTGACATACCGAACACCGGGGAGCTGTTTTTT.

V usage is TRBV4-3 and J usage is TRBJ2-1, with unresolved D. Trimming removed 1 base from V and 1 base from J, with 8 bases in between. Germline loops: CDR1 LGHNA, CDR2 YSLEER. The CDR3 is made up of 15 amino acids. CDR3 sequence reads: CASSQVERSYNEQFF. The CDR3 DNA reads TGCGCCAGCAGCCAAGTGGAGCGATCCTACAATGAGCAGTTCTTC.

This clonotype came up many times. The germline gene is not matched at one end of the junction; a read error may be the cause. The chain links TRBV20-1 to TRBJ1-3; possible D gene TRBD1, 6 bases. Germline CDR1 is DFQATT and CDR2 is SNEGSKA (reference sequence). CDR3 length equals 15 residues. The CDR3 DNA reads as TGCAGTGCCAGAGGGGACACTGACTCTGGAAACACCATATATTTT. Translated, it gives CSARGDTDSGNTIYF.

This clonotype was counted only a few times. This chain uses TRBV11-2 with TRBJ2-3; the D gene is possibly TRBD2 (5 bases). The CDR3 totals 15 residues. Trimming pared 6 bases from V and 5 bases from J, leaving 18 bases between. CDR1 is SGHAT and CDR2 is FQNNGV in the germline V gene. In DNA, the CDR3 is TGTGCCAGCAGTTTCTTAAGAACGGGGTTAGATACGCAGTATTTT. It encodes CASSFLRTGLDTQYF.